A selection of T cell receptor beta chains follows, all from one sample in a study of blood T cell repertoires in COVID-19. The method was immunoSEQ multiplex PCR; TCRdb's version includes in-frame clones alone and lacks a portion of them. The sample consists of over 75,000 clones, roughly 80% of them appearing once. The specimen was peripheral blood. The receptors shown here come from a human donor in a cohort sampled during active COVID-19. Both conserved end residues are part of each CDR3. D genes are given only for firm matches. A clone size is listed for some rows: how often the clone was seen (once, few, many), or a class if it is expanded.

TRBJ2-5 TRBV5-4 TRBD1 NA CASSLLGTGSQETQYF TGTGCCAGCAGCTTGCTCGGGACAGGTTCACAAGAGACCCAGTACTTC
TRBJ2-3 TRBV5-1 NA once CASRLTSRDTQYF TGCGCCAGCAGACTTACTAGCAGGGATACGCAGTATTTT
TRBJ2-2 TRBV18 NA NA CASSANSGTGELFF TGTGCCAGCTCAGCAAACTCCGGGACCGGGGAGCTGTTTTTT
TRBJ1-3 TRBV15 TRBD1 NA CATSRDPGQGRSGNTIYF TGTGCCACCAGCAGAGATCCCGGACAGGGTCGTTCGGGAAACACCATATATTTT
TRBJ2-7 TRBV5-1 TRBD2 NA CASSPAGTSGNSYEQYF TGCGCCAGCAGCCCCGCCGGGACTAGCGGTAACTCCTACGAGCAGTACTTC
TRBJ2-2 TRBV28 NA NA CASRSGWNTGELFF TGTGCCAGCAGATCAGGCTGGAACACCGGGGAGCTGTTTTTT
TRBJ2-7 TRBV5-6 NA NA CASSSDMGREQYF TGTGCCAGCAGCTCAGACATGGGGCGCGAGCAGTACTTC
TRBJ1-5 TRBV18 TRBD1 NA CASSPGTGNQPQHF TGTGCCAGCTCACCGGGGACAGGAAATCAGCCCCAGCATTTT
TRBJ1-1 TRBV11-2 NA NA CASSSQRVNTEAFF TGTGCCAGCAGCTCACAGAGAGTGAACACTGAAGCTTTCTTT
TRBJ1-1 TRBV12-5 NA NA CASGRGQTNTEAFF TGTGCTAGTGGACGCGGACAAACGAACACTGAAGCTTTCTTT
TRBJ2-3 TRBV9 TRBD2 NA CASSVGAGAGGDTQYF TGTGCCAGCAGCGTAGGAGCGGGAGCGGGTGGAGATACGCAGTATTTT
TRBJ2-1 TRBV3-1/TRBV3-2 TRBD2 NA CASSLGWLAGYNEQFF TGTGCCAGCAGCCTGGGTTGGCTAGCGGGTTACAATGAGCAGTTCTTC
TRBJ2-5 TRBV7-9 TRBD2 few CASSSQRLAGGPETQYF TGTGCCAGCAGCTCACAACGACTAGCGGGGGGGCCAGAGACCCAGTACTTC
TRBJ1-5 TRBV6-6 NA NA CASRPSGVDNQPQHF TGTGCCAGCAGGCCTTCAGGGGTGGACAATCAGCCCCAGCATTTT
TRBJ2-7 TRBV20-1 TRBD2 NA CSASSGGNSYEQYF TGCAGTGCCAGTAGCGGGGGGAACTCCTACGAGCAGTACTTC
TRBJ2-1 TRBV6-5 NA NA CASRILTGTNEQFF TGTGCCAGCAGGATCCTTACGGGTACCAATGAGCAGTTCTTC
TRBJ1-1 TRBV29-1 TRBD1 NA CSVEVTQGSEAFF TGCAGCGTTGAGGTGACACAGGGGTCTGAAGCTTTCTTT
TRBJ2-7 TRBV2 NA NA CASRQGTYEQYF TGTGCCAGCAGACAGGGAACCTACGAGCAGTACTTC
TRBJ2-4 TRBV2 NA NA CASSAQGKNIQYF TGTGCCAGCAGTGCACAGGGCAAAAACATTCAGTACTTC
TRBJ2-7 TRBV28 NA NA CASSSPPTGYEQYF TGTGCCAGCAGTTCCCCACCCACAGGGTACGAGCAGTACTTC
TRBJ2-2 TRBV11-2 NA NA CASSLGGGYTGELFF TGTGCCAGCAGCTTAGGTGGTGGCTACACCGGGGAGCTGTTTTTT
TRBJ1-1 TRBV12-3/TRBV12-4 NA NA CASKLQRASEAFF TGTGCCAGCAAACTCCAAAGAGCTTCTGAAGCTTTCTTT
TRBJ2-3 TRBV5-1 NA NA CASSLAGSADTQYF TGCGCCAGCAGCTTGGCAGGTAGCGCAGATACGCAGTATTTT
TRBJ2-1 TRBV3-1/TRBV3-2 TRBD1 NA CASSHGQGVRYNEQFF TGTGCCAGCAGCCATGGACAGGGTGTTCGCTACAATGAGCAGTTCTTC
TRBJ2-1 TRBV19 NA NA CASSPRGAGSSYNEQFF TGTGCCAGTAGTCCCCGAGGGGCGGGGAGCTCCTACAATGAGCAGTTCTTC
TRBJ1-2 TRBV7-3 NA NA CASSQSGGGVGGYTF TGTGCCAGCAGCCAAAGTGGGGGAGGGGTTGGTGGCTACACCTTC
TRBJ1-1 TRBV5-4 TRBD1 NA CASSLAQGVTEAFF TGTGCCAGCAGCTTAGCGCAGGGGGTCACTGAAGCTTTCTTT